This passage covers 15 T cell receptor beta chains from one sample sequenced in a study of PD-L1 blockade in urothelial cancer. Repertoires were generated with immunoSEQ multiplex PCR, while TCRdb's copy carries only in-frame clones and drops some. The sample yields approximately 39,000 clones, 75% to 90% seen once. The sample in question was PBMCs, obtained around atezolizumab (anti-PD-L1) treatment. The receptors come from a man aged 55-75 years with urothelial cancer.

The J gene is TRBJ1-1, the V gene TRBV7-3; TRBD1 aligns across 7 bases. The CDR3 spans 14 residues. Germline loops: CDR1 SGHTA, CDR2 FQGTGA. The junction had 1 base not matched to a gene; V was cut back by 2 bases and J by 1 base. CDR3 in DNA: TGTGCCAGCAGCTTATCAGGGGGGAACACTGAAGCTTTCTTT. The encoded protein is CASSLSGGNTEAFF.

The count of this clone is one. V gene TRBV18 combines with J gene TRBJ2-1; TRBD1 agrees at 7 bases. Germline V gene data show CDR1 as KGHSH and CDR2 as LQKENI. Trimming took 1 base from V and 6 from J; bases not matched to a gene: 6. The CDR3 runs 15 residues. CDR3 bases: TGTGCCAGCTCACCACGGGAGACAGGGTTCAATGAGCAGTTCTTC. It encodes CASSPRETGFNEQFF. Looking up the rest from reference TRBV18 and TRBJ2-1 gives the full variable domain: NAGVMQNPRHLVRRRGQEARLRCSPMKGHSHVYWYRQLPEEGLKFMVYLQKENIIDESGMPKERFSAEFPKEGPSILRIQQVVRGDSAAYFCASSPRETGFNEQFFGPGTRLTVL.

This chain joins TRBV20-1 and TRBJ2-1; no definite D call. V lost 4 bases and J 12 bases, leaving 13 bases between the germline ends. There are 11 residues in the CDR3. Germline CDR1 is DFQATT and CDR2 is SNEGSKA (reference sequence). The CDR3 protein is CSATSSTWQFF. The CDR3 DNA follows: TGCAGTGCTACAAGCTCAACTTGGCAGTTCTTC.

This clone has only a few counts. CDR3 residues: CASSDEISGRNSYNEQFF. Written as DNA, the CDR3 is TGCGCCAGCAGTGACGAGATTAGCGGGAGGAACTCCTACAATGAGCAGTTCTTC. The chain links TRBV10-1 to TRBJ2-1, with 10 bases aligning to TRBD2. Germline CDR1 and CDR2: WNHNN and SYGVQD (reference sequence). The CDR3 has 18 residues. Trimming cost V 3 bases and J 0 bases; bases outside gene matches: 8.

This clone showed up just once. This chain joins TRBV29-1 and TRBJ2-7, with D tentatively TRBD2 (5 bases). Trimming pared 4 bases from V and 4 bases from J, leaving 8 bases between. The germline CDR1 and CDR2 sequences are SQVTM and ANQGSEA. This CDR3 has 11 residues. CDR3 nucleotide sequence: TGCAGCGTTGCCAGAGGGTACGAGCAGTACTTC. Its translation is CSVARGYEQYF.

This chain links TRBV7-2 with TRBJ2-7; TRBD1 agrees at 8 bases. There are 14 residues in the CDR3. V shed 5 bases, J shed 5 bases, and the junction held 8 bases outside the gene matches. Germline V gene data show CDR1 as SGHTA and CDR2 as FQGNSA. The CDR3 protein is CASSPWTGSNEQYF. CDR3 coding DNA: TGTGCCAGCAGCCCTTGGACAGGGAGCAACGAGCAGTACTTC.

This sequence joins TRBV14 and TRBJ2-1, with 9 bases matching TRBD2. The V segment lost 3 bases and the J segment 4 bases; nucleotides outside the gene matches: 7. Per germline, CDR1 SGHDN and CDR2 FVKESK. The CDR3 runs 16 residues. CDR3 loop: CASSHLGGGAYNEQFF. The CDR3 coding sequence is TGTGCCAGCAGCCATTTAGGCGGGGGGGCGTACAATGAGCAGTTCTTC.

This sequence joins TRBV6-1 and TRBJ1-5; D may be TRBD1 (5 bases). Germline values: CDR1 MNHNS, CDR2 SASEGT. The V and J ends lost 1 base and 6 bases respectively, with 7 bases between them. The CDR3 totals 13 residues. The CDR3: CASSEVGAQPQHF. The DNA for the CDR3 is TGTGCCAGCAGTGAAGTAGGGGCTCAGCCCCAGCATTTT.

In this sample, this clone turned up once. The V gene is TRBV4-3, the J gene TRBJ2-5, with 8 bases that match TRBD2. The CDR3 runs to 17 residues. Germline lookup yields CDR1 LGHNA and CDR2 YSLEER. V trimming: 0 bases; J trimming: 2 bases; junction bases outside the gene matches: 8. This CDR3 reads CASSQERSSGYQETQYF. The CDR3 nucleotides are TGCGCCAGCAGCCAAGAGAGGTCTAGCGGGTATCAAGAGACCCAGTACTTC.

The chain links TRBV7-7 to TRBJ2-1, with 13 nucleotides matching TRBD2. The J segment lost 6 bases and the V segment lost 2 bases, leaving 4 bases of the junction unmatched. The CDR3 is 16 residues long. Per germline, CDR1 SSHAT and CDR2 FNYEAQ (reference sequence). The CDR3 bases are TGTGCCAGCAGCTTAACTAGCGGGGGGGCCGGCAATGAGCAGTTCTTC. Amino acids: CASSLTSGGAGNEQFF.

The chain combines TRBV7-2 with TRBJ1-1, with D uncertain. Trimming removed 4 bases from V and 7 bases from J, with 13 bases in between. CDR3 length: 13 residues. Germline values: CDR1 SGHTA, CDR2 FQGNSA. CDR3 in amino acids: CASSSLLGVEAFF. DNA of the CDR3: TGTGCCAGCAGCTCACTTCTCGGGGTTGAAGCTTTCTTT. The variable domain in full, completed from reference TRBV7-2 and TRBJ1-1, reads GAGVSQSPSNKVTEKGKDVELRCDPISGHTALYWYRQSLGQGLEFLIYFQGNSAPDKSGLPSDRFSAERTGGSVSTLTIQRTQQEDSAVYLCASSSLLGVEAFFGQGTRLTVV.

This sequence joins TRBV4-2 and TRBJ2-7, with 15 bases that match TRBD2. The germline V gene encodes CDR1 LGHNA and CDR2 YNFKEQ. V dropped 3 bases and J dropped 7; count of bases not matched to a gene: 10. CDR3 length: 17 amino acids. CDR3 DNA sequence: TGTGCCAGCAGCCACGGGACTAGCGGGGGGCTTAAGGATGAGCAGTACTTC. Amino acid sequence: CASSHGTSGGLKDEQYF.

CDR3 residues: CASSLGASNTGELFF. In nucleotides, the CDR3 is TGTGCCAGCAGCTTGGGCGCGTCAAACACCGGGGAGCTGTTTTTT. The chain employs TRBV7-9 and TRBJ2-2; D is unresolved. Per germline, CDR1 SEHNR and CDR2 FQNEAQ (reference sequence). The length of the CDR3 is 15 residues. V shed 3 bases and J shed 2 bases, with 10 bases lying between them.

The J gene is TRBJ2-3, the V gene TRBV10-3, with a weak D call TRBD2 (5 bases). Germline CDR1 reads ENHRY; CDR2 reads SYGVKD. With 7 bases removed from V and 3 bases from J, the gap between germline ends came to 14 bases. This CDR3 spans 14 amino acids. As DNA, the CDR3 is TGTGCCATCAAAGCGGTTGTGACGACAGATACGCAGTATTTT. This encodes CAIKAVVTTDTQYF.

The V and J genes are TRBV7-9 and TRBJ2-2, with D possibly TRBD1 on 6 matching bases. This CDR3 comprises 15 residues. V was pared by 4 bases and J by 2 bases, with 11 bases between. Germline assignment: CDR1 SEHNR and CDR2 FQNEAQ (reference sequence). The CDR3 bases are TGTGCCAGCAGCTCCTTGGGGGCCAACACCGGGGAGCTGTTTTTT. It specifies CASSSLGANTGELFF.